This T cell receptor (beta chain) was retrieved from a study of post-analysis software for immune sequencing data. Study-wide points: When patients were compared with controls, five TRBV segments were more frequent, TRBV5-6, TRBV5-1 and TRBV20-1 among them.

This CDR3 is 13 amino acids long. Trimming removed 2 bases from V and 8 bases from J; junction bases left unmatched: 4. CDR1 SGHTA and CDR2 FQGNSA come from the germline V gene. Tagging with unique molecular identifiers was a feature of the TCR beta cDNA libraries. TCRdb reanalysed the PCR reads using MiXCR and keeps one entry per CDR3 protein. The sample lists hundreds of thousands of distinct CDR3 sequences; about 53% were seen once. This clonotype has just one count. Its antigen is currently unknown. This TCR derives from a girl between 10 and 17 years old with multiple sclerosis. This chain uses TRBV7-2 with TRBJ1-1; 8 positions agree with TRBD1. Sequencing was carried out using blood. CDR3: CASSLSWDREAFF. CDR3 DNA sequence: TGTGCCAGCAGCTTAAGCTGGGACAGGGAAGCTTTCTTT.